The entry below gives a single TCR beta chain sequence along with its context. V lost 0 bases and J lost 3; bases outside the gene matches: 6. CDR1 and CDR2 (germline): LGHDT, YNNKEL (reference sequence). CDR3 length: 19 amino acids. The sample originates from a study of identical twins. In TCRdb, the 5' RACE reads were re-called with MiXCR into one record per CDR3 protein. Among more than 400,000 distinct CDR3 sequences listed, roughly 15% were seen once. These data were also reused for a study on yellow fever vaccine responses in identical twins.

The receptor was derived from a young woman in good health. The chain employs TRBV3-1 and TRBJ2-3, with 16 positions matching TRBD2. Sequenced sample: CD4+ T cells sorted from blood. This CDR3 reads CASSQDMGTSGRATDTQYF. The CDR3 DNA reads TGTGCCAGCAGCCAAGATATGGGGACTAGCGGGAGGGCAACAGATACGCAGTATTTT.